This entry lists 16 T cell receptor beta chains sequenced from one sample in a study of control samples from healthy donors and cancer patients. The data were produced by immunoSEQ multiplex PCR, yet TCRdb's version contains in-frame clones alone and is incomplete. The data contain roughly 450,000 clones, about 93% of them singletons. The material sequenced was PBMCs. These receptors originate from a man in his forties with head and neck cancer.

CDR3 bases: TGTGCCATCATGAACCGGGACTCTTCCTACAATGAGCAGTTCTTC. Its translation: CAIMNRDSSYNEQFF. V is TRBV10-3 and J is TRBJ2-1; tentative D call: TRBD2 (6 bases). Germline V CDR1 and CDR2: ENHRY, SYGVKD. Trimming left V 7 bases short and J 1 base short, with 14 bases between. The CDR3 runs to 15 residues.

J is TRBJ2-7 and V is TRBV19, with 11 nucleotides matching TRBD2. V shed 5 bases and J 2 bases; nucleotides not matched to a gene: 14. Germline V gene data show CDR1 as LNHDA and CDR2 as SQIVND (reference sequence). The CDR3 length is 18 residues. The CDR3 coding sequence is TGTGCCAGTAGTGTCGACAGAGCTAGACTAGCGGGGACCTACGAGCAGTACTTC. It yields the protein CASSVDRARLAGTYEQYF.

The chain employs TRBV30 and TRBJ1-2; 8 bases are a match to TRBD1. The CDR3 sequence is 13 residues long. CDR1 and CDR2 from the germline V gene are GTSNPN and SVGIG (reference sequence). V lost 6 bases to trimming and J lost 4 bases; unmatched junction nucleotides: 7. CDR3 DNA sequence: TGTGCCTGCTCGACAGGGGATGGCTATGGCTACACCTTC. Translation: CACSTGDGYGYTF.

This chain links TRBV18 with TRBJ1-2, with TRBD1 as a possible D gene (6 bases). The germline gives CDR1 KGHSH, CDR2 LQKENI. The CDR3 is 13 residues long. Trimming shortened V by 8 bases and J by 6 bases, and 16 bases separated the two germline ends. The CDR3 here is CASLPSGADGYTF. The CDR3 DNA follows: TGTGCCAGCCTACCATCGGGGGCAGATGGCTACACCTTC.

The V and J genes are TRBV28 and TRBJ2-4; a weak D match, TRBD1 (6 bases). The CDR3 runs to 17 residues. V was pared by 3 bases and J by 0 bases, with 15 bases between. Germline CDR1 MDHEN, CDR2 SYDVKM. CDR3 amino acids: CASSFARGTLAKNIQYF. The CDR3 coding sequence is TGTGCCAGCAGTTTCGCGAGGGGGACATTAGCCAAAAACATTCAGTACTTC.

The chain employs TRBV6-5 and TRBJ1-1; a possible D gene is TRBD1 (6 bases). Germline loops: CDR1 MNHEY, CDR2 SVGAGI. The CDR3 consists of 14 residues. Trimming took off 6 bases at V and 1 base at J, with 12 bases between the two ends. CDR3: CASRIQGENTEAFF. The CDR3 nucleotides are TGTGCCAGCAGGATACAGGGTGAGAACACTGAAGCTTTCTTT.

The chain combines TRBV6-5 with TRBJ2-1; 9 positions match TRBD1. Per germline, CDR1 MNHEY and CDR2 SVGAGI. This CDR3 contains 16 residues. Trimming removed 2 bases from V and 3 bases from J; junction bases left unmatched: 5. The CDR3 here is CASSYEGQGFYNEQFF. Here the CDR3 DNA reads TGTGCCAGCAGTTACGAGGGACAGGGCTTCTACAATGAGCAGTTCTTC.

This sequence joins TRBV28 and TRBJ1-1; D is possibly TRBD1 (5 bases). CDR1 MDHEN and CDR2 SYDVKM come from the germline V gene. CDR3 length: 17 amino acids. Between the trimmed V and J ends, which lost 2 bases and 6 bases, there was a span of 22 bases. CDR3 DNA sequence: TGTGCCAGCAGTTTAACCGGGGGGTTCGGCTCCCGGGCTGAAGCTTTCTTT. Amino acid sequence: CASSLTGGFGSRAEAFF.

This chain connects TRBV24-1 to TRBJ2-3, with D maybe TRBD1 (5 bases). CDR3 length equals 13 residues. CDR1 and CDR2 from the germline V gene are KGHDR and SFDVKD. V lost 8 bases and J lost 0, with 8 bases in between. Here the CDR3 reads CATKGVSTDTQYF. The CDR3 DNA follows: TGTGCCACCAAAGGGGTTAGCACAGATACGCAGTATTTT.

V and J are TRBV4-1 and TRBJ1-6; 9 nucleotides agree with TRBD1. The CDR3 has 15 amino acids. With V trimmed by 2 bases and J by 14 bases, 10 bases remained unmatched. Per the germline V gene, CDR1 is MGHRA and CDR2 is YSYEKL. The CDR3, as DNA: TGCGCCAGCAGCCAACCCGGGACAGGGAATAGGGCCCTCCACTTT. It specifies CASSQPGTGNRALHF.

The J gene is TRBJ2-5, the V gene TRBV9; possibly TRBD1 or TRBD2 for D (5 bases each). Germline V gene data show CDR1 as SGDLS and CDR2 as YYNGEE. V was shortened by 0 bases and J by 4 bases, with 13 bases between the two germline ends. The CDR3 runs to 15 residues. The CDR3 sequence is CASSVVGEFGETQYF. CDR3 bases: TGTGCCAGCAGCGTAGTGGGGGAATTCGGAGAGACCCAGTACTTC.

The rearrangement links TRBV28 to TRBJ1-5; D gene unclear. V was trimmed by 5 bases and J by 0 bases, leaving 8 bases between them. Germline V lookup: CDR1 MDHEN, CDR2 SYDVKM. The CDR3 consists of 14 residues. CDR3 protein: CASSPRVSNQPQHF. CDR3 sequence (DNA): TGTGCCAGCAGTCCAAGGGTTAGCAATCAGCCCCAGCATTTT.

The chain links TRBV29-1 to TRBJ2-7; TRBD1 is a possible D gene (6 bases). There are 14 residues in the CDR3. The ends were cut back, 5 bases at V and 0 bases at J, with 14 bases in the middle. CDR1 and CDR2 (germline): SQVTM, ANQGSEA. CDR3 in DNA: TGCAGCGTTCGAGGACAGATTAGCTCCTACGAGCAGTACTTC. Translation: CSVRGQISSYEQYF.

The sample holds one count of this clone. V is TRBV7-9 and J is TRBJ1-4; no clear D gene. V lost 5 bases, J lost 8 bases, and 12 bases lay in between. Per the germline V gene, CDR1 is SEHNR and CDR2 is FQNEAQ (reference sequence). The CDR3 sequence is 13 residues long. The CDR3 region is CASSPNALEKLFF. The DNA of the CDR3 is TGTGCCAGCAGCCCCAACGCCCTAGAAAAACTGTTTTTT.

The chain employs TRBV9 and TRBJ1-5; possible D gene TRBD1, 5 bases. V shed 0 bases and J shed 3 bases, with 7 bases lying between them. CDR1 is SGDLS and CDR2 is YYNGEE in the germline V gene. The CDR3 totals 14 residues. CDR3 region: CASSVGGPNQPQHF. The CDR3 DNA reads TGTGCCAGCAGCGTAGGGGGACCCAATCAGCCCCAGCATTTT. Full variable domain (outside the CDR3, taken from reference TRBV9 and TRBJ1-5): DSGVTQTPKHLITATGQRVTLRCSPRSGDLSVYWYQQSLDQGLQFLIQYYNGEERAKGNILERFSAQQFPDLHSELNLSSLELGDSALYFCASSVGGPNQPQHFGDGTRLSIL.

CDR3 loop: CASSVTEGTEAFF. The DNA for the CDR3 is TGTGCCAGTAGTGTGACAGAGGGCACTGAAGCTTTCTTT. The chain employs TRBV19 and TRBJ1-1; tentative D call: TRBD1 (5 bases). The CDR3 is made up of 13 amino acids. The germline V and J ends were trimmed by 5 bases and 4 bases, with 11 bases remaining between them. The germline CDR1 and CDR2 sequences are LNHDA and SQIVND (reference sequence).